Below, 19 T cell receptor beta chains from the same sample are listed, as sequenced in a study of blood T cell repertoires in COVID-19. The method was immunoSEQ multiplex PCR; TCRdb's version includes in-frame clones alone and lacks a portion of them. The sample comprises 95,000 to 150,000 clones, approximately 90% of which are singletons, and around 4% rests with the top ten. The sequenced sample consisted of peripheral blood. These receptors came from a man aged 35-49 years with acute or convalescent COVID-19.

This clone was seen a single time. The chain recombines TRBV15 with TRBJ1-2; maybe TRBD1 (6 bases). Germline V gene sequence: CDR1 LNHNV, CDR2 YYDKDF (reference sequence). The length of the CDR3 is 14 residues. The V end lost 1 base, the J end lost 4 bases, and 10 bases lay between the germline ends. The CDR3 coding sequence is TGTGCCACCAGCAGAGGGGGGCCCCTCTATGGCTACACCTTC. The encoded protein is CATSRGGPLYGYTF.

The rearrangement links TRBV9 to TRBJ2-2; 8 bases agree with TRBD2. V gave up 6 bases and J gave up 0 bases; unmatched junction bases: 10. The CDR3 is 17 amino acids. CDR1 and CDR2 from the germline V gene are SGDLS and YYNGEE. The CDR3 spells CASTTSGVIANTGELFF. In DNA, the CDR3 is TGTGCCAGCACCACTAGCGGAGTTATTGCGAACACCGGGGAGCTGTTTTTT.

This rearrangement joins TRBV5-1 to TRBJ2-5; the D gene is possibly TRBD1 (7 bases). Germline loops: CDR1 SGHRS, CDR2 YFSETQ. The CDR3 consists of 14 residues. Deletions cut 4 bases from V and 3 bases from J, with 13 bases between. The CDR3 reads CASSPGGLEETQYF. CDR3 in DNA: TGCGCCAGCAGCCCAGGGGGGCTGGAAGAGACCCAGTACTTC. Complete variable domain (other parts from reference TRBV5-1 and TRBJ2-5): KAGVTQTPRYLIKTRGQQVTLSCSPISGHRSVSWYQQTPGQGLQFLFEYFSETQRNKGNFPGRFSGRQFSNSRSEMNVSTLELGDSALYLCASSPGGLEETQYFGPGTRLLVL.

This clone appeared a few times. CDR3 in DNA: TGTGCCAGTAGTTCTACTAGCGGGATCACAGATACGCAGTATTTT. Its translation: CASSSTSGITDTQYF. The V gene is TRBV19, the J gene TRBJ2-3; TRBD2 matches 10 bases. The CDR3 runs to 15 residues. V lost 5 bases to trimming and J lost 2 bases; unmatched junction nucleotides: 4. Germline assignment: CDR1 LNHDA and CDR2 SQIVND (reference sequence).

Here the CDR3 reads CASSYSRGNTIYF. CDR3 nucleotides: TGTGCCAGCAGTTACTCGCGCGGAAACACCATATATTTT. The chain recombines TRBV6-5 with TRBJ1-3; D is ambiguous. The CDR3 totals 13 residues. From germline, CDR1 is MNHEY and CDR2 SVGAGI. V was shortened by 0 bases and J by 4 bases, with 4 bases between the two germline ends.

The CDR3 nucleotides read TGCGCCAGCAGTCGGAGTACTAGCGGGGGGCCCGGGGAGCTGTTTTTT. Protein: CASSRSTSGGPGELFF. The chain links TRBV23-1 to TRBJ2-2, with 12 nucleotides matching TRBD2. TRBV23-1 is an ORF for which the function is uncertain. J gave up 6 bases and V 4 bases, and 6 bases lay outside the gene matches. The CDR3 runs 16 residues.

The DNA for the CDR3 is TGCGCCAGCAGCTTGGCCCTAGCGGGATCAACCGACGAGCAGTACTTC. It is translated as CASSLALAGSTDEQYF. The chain is built from TRBV5-1 and TRBJ2-7; 9 bases are a match to TRBD2. The germline gives CDR1 SGHRS, CDR2 YFSETQ. V trimming: 0 bases; J trimming: 5 bases; junction bases outside the gene matches: 9. The CDR3 runs 16 residues. Based on the CDR3 plus reference TRBV5-1 and TRBJ2-7, the full variable domain is KAGVTQTPRYLIKTRGQQVTLSCSPISGHRSVSWYQQTPGQGLQFLFEYFSETQRNKGNFPGRFSGRQFSNSRSEMNVSTLELGDSALYLCASSLALAGSTDEQYFGPGTRLTVT.

This chain links TRBV7-3 with TRBJ1-1; a weak D match, TRBD1 (5 bases). In germline, CDR1 is SGHTA, CDR2 FQGTGA. CDR3 length: 13 amino acids. Trimming removed 2 bases at V and 4 bases at J, with 8 bases between. CDR3 DNA sequence: TGTGCCAGCAGCTTATACGGGGGCACTGAAGCTTTCTTT. It translates to CASSLYGGTEAFF.

The chain combines TRBV3-1 (or the pseudogene TRBV3-2) with TRBJ2-7; 12 bases agree with TRBD2. Losses at the gene ends were 3 bases for V and 5 bases for J; bases not matched to a gene: 5. The CDR3 has 15 residues. Per germline, CDR1 LGHDT and CDR2 YNNKEL (reference sequence). The CDR3 DNA reads as TGTGCCAGCAGCCAGGATAGACTAGCGGGAGACGAGCAGTACTTC. It codes for CASSQDRLAGDEQYF.

The rearrangement joins TRBV6-1 to TRBJ1-1; D might be TRBD1 (5 bases). This CDR3 is 14 amino acids long. CDR1 is MNHNS, CDR2 SASEGT, per germline. V was clipped by 3 bases and J by 0 bases, with 8 bases between them. CDR3 region: CASSDGHMNTEAFF. The CDR3 DNA sequence: TGTGCCAGCAGTGACGGACACATGAACACTGAAGCTTTCTTT.

To note about this clone: Additional DNA sequences in this sample encode the identical CDR3. The CDR3 nucleotides are TGTGCCAGCTCACCCAGACAGGGAAAAGAGACCCAGTACTTC. As protein: CASSPRQGKETQYF. The chain has TRBV18 and TRBJ2-5; 7 positions agree with TRBD1. The V gene end was trimmed by 3 bases and the J gene end by 3 bases; junction bases not matched to a gene: 4. Germline V lookup: CDR1 KGHSH, CDR2 LQKENI. The CDR3 sequence is 14 residues long. Drawing the rest from reference TRBV18 and TRBJ2-5, the complete variable domain is NAGVMQNPRHLVRRRGQEARLRCSPMKGHSHVYWYRQLPEEGLKFMVYLQKENIIDESGMPKERFSAEFPKEGPSILRIQQVVRGDSAAYFCASSPRQGKETQYFGPGTRLLVL.

This sequence joins TRBV7-6 and TRBJ2-7, with a possible D match to TRBD2 (6 bases). Trimming took off 1 base at V and 3 bases at J, with 13 bases between the two ends. CDR3 length: 15 residues. Looked up from germline, CDR1 is SGHVS and CDR2 is FNYEAQ. Here the CDR3 DNA reads TGTGCCAGCAGCTTAGGGGCGGGGTCGAACTACGAGCAGTACTTC. It specifies CASSLGAGSNYEQYF.

The chain recombines TRBV7-9 with TRBJ1-2, with D possibly TRBD1 on 6 matching bases. Trimming stripped 4 bases from V and 7 bases from J, with 10 bases between. This CDR3 region has 12 residues. Looked up from germline, CDR1 is SEHNR and CDR2 is FQNEAQ (reference sequence). The CDR3 sequence: CASSSVGAGYTF. The DNA of the CDR3 is TGTGCCAGCAGCTCCGTGGGGGCTGGCTACACCTTC.

CDR3: CASSERMTGYEQFF. The CDR3 DNA is TGTGCCAGCAGTGAAAGGATGACAGGGTATGAGCAGTTCTTC. The V and J genes are TRBV6-1 and TRBJ2-1; 7 bases match TRBD1. The CDR3 extends over 14 amino acids. Germline assignment: CDR1 MNHNS and CDR2 SASEGT. Trimming took 2 bases from V and 8 from J; bases not matched to a gene: 6.

The chain joins TRBV30 to TRBJ1-1; D not resolved. Trimming removed 0 bases from V and 6 bases from J, with 11 bases in between. This CDR3 comprises 13 residues. Per the germline V gene, CDR1 is GTSNPN and CDR2 is SVGIG (reference sequence). CDR3 bases: TGTGCCTGGAGTGTTTCCGGCGGTGCTGAAGCTTTCTTT. Its protein product is CAWSVSGGAEAFF.

In DNA, the CDR3 is TGTGCCTGGAGTGTACCCCTAGGACAGGGGGTGAGAGGCTACACCTTC. Protein sequence: CAWSVPLGQGVRGYTF. V and J are TRBV30 and TRBJ1-2, with TRBD1 matching 10 bases. The germline V gene encodes CDR1 GTSNPN and CDR2 SVGIG (reference sequence). The V gene end was trimmed by 0 bases and the J gene end by 8 bases; junction bases not matched to a gene: 12. The CDR3 is 16 residues long.

CDR3 amino acids: CASRPHGLAGAPGELFF. Written as DNA, the CDR3 is TGTGCCAGTAGACCCCACGGACTAGCGGGTGCCCCCGGGGAGCTGTTTTTT. The chain carries TRBV19 and TRBJ2-2, with 11 bases matching TRBD2. Losses at the gene ends were 6 bases for V and 6 bases for J; bases not matched to a gene: 12. Per germline, CDR1 LNHDA and CDR2 SQIVND (reference sequence). This CDR3 spans 17 amino acids.

This sequence joins TRBV12-5 and TRBJ1-1, with D maybe TRBD1 (5 bases). The germline CDR1 and CDR2 sequences are LGHNT and FRNRAP. The CDR3 loop spans 14 amino acids. V gave up 6 bases and J gave up 3 bases, with 14 bases separating them. CDR3: CASGGDFGDTEAFF. In DNA form, the CDR3 reads TGTGCTAGTGGCGGGGACTTTGGGGACACTGAAGCTTTCTTT.

This clone was found once. The V and J genes are TRBV7-9 and TRBJ2-3, with 10 bases matching TRBD2. CDR1 and CDR2 (germline): SEHNR, FQNEAQ (reference sequence). The CDR3 is 15 amino acids. The V and J ends lost 5 bases and 1 base, in that order; junction bases with no gene match: 3. CDR3 DNA sequence: TGTGCCAGCAGCCGAACTAGCGGGGGCACAGATACGCAGTATTTT. It encodes CASSRTSGGTDTQYF. The entire variable domain, with the rest obtained from reference TRBV7-9 and TRBJ2-3, is as follows: DTGVSQNPRHKITKRGQNVTFRCDPISEHNRLYWYRQTLGQGPEFLTYFQNEAQLEKSRLLSDRFSAERPKGSFSTLEIQRTEQGDSAMYLCASSRTSGGTDTQYFGPGTRLTVL.